Here is one T cell receptor (beta chain) with its context. Its antigen is undetermined. Unique molecular identifiers tagged the TCRbeta library. Each CDR3 protein is one row after TCRdb ran MiXCR on the PCR reads. The repertoire holds almost 250,000 distinct CDR3 sequences, with under 30% as singletons. These data are taken from a study of T-cell reconstitution after alpha-beta-depleted transplantation in children. The CDR3 sequence is 16 residues long. V shed 4 bases and J shed 2 bases, with 19 bases lying between them. Germline V gives CDR1 SQVTM, CDR2 ANQGSEA. Findings and limits, study-wide: From surviving recipient T cells and thymic progenitors came the high day-60 TCRbeta diversity observed in some patients.

This clonotype was sampled from a girl aged 2-15 years with Fanconi anemia, due to receive a stem cell transplant. The sequencing used PBMCs, collected before TCRalphabeta/CD19-depleted stem cell transplant. V and J are TRBV29-1 and TRBJ2-3; D is uncertain. Written as DNA, the CDR3 is TGCAGCGTTGTAGGCCCGGCCCCGAGGTACACAGATACGCAGTATTTT. This gives the protein CSVVGPAPRYTDTQYF.